Shown below are 9 T cell receptor beta chains from a single sample sequenced in a study of T cell repertoires in cytomegalovirus infection. TCRdb ran MiXCR on the reads and lists one entry per CDR3 protein. The sample lists about 570,000 distinct CDR3 sequences; almost 40% were seen once. No antigens are known for them. The sample was cultured PBMCs, taken from culture after CMV antigen stimulation. These receptors were collected from a human donor in good health (CMV status not recorded). Some clones in this sample may be carry-over from other donors' samples.

This clonotype occurred a few times. The junction departs from germline at one end; a sequencing error may be responsible. This chain connects TRBV27 to TRBJ2-1, with D perhaps TRBD2 (6 bases). CDR1 MNHEY and CDR2 SMNVEV come from the germline V gene (reference sequence). The CDR3 consists of 16 residues. The CDR3 protein is CATSSMLASGYYEQFF. The CDR3 DNA is TGTGCCACCAGTTCAATGTTAGCAAGCGGGTACTATGAGCAGTTCTTC.

V gene TRBV28 combines with J gene TRBJ2-3, with TRBD2 as a possible D gene (6 bases). The CDR3 loop spans 15 amino acids. The germline CDR1 and CDR2 sequences are MDHEN and SYDVKM. V dropped 5 bases and J dropped 1 base, with 13 bases sitting between them. The CDR3 nucleotides read TGTGCCAGCAGTCCAGGGACTTACCGCACAGATACGCAGTATTTT. This encodes CASSPGTYRTDTQYF. Full variable domain (missing parts from reference TRBV28 and TRBJ2-3): DVKVTQSSRYLVKRTGEKVFLECVQDMDHENMFWYRQDPGLGLRLIYFSYDVKMKEKGDIPEGYSVSREKKERFSLILESASTNQTSMYLCASSPGTYRTDTQYFGPGTRLTVL.

The V call is TRBV6-2 or TRBV6-3, the J call TRBJ2-2; D is undetermined. Trimming left V 2 bases short and J 6 bases short, with 10 bases between. The length of the CDR3 is 14 residues. Germline CDR1 MNHEY, CDR2 SVGEGT. CDR3 DNA: TGTGCCAGCAGTTACCGCCGTAGTTCCGGGGAGCTGTTTTTT. Translation: CASSYRRSSGELFF.

The CDR3 loop reads CASSLPPYSGLETQYF. The CDR3 nucleotides read TGTGCCAGCAGCTTGCCCCCGTACAGCGGCCTAGAGACCCAGTACTTC. The gene calls are TRBV5-4 and TRBJ2-5; D is perhaps TRBD2 (5 bases). Trimming took off 1 base at V and 4 bases at J, with 17 bases between the two ends. There are 16 residues in the CDR3. Germline V gives CDR1 SGHNT, CDR2 YYREEE (reference sequence).

This clonotype has just one count. The gene calls are TRBV4-1 and TRBJ2-7; tentative D call: TRBD1 (6 bases). The CDR3 length is 16 residues. Deletions cut 4 bases from V and 3 bases from J, with 19 bases between. Looked up from germline, CDR1 is MGHRA and CDR2 is YSYEKL. CDR3 in DNA: TGCGCCAGCAGCCCCGTAACAAAAGGGGGAGTCTACGAGCAGTACTTC. This sequence encodes CASSPVTKGGVYEQYF.

This clonotype was counted between two and nine times. J is TRBJ2-1 and V is TRBV7-6; D is unresolved. In germline, CDR1 is SGHVS, CDR2 FNYEAQ. This CDR3 is built from 14 residues. Trimming stripped 1 base from V and 6 bases from J, with 10 bases between. The chain's CDR3 is CASSLGAGFNEQFF. The CDR3 DNA reads TGTGCCAGCAGCTTAGGGGCTGGGTTCAATGAGCAGTTCTTC.

CDR3 in amino acids: CASRPRGGVGGELFF. In DNA form, the CDR3 reads TGTGCCAGCAGACCGAGGGGGGGCGTCGGCGGGGAGCTGTTTTTT. The rearrangement uses TRBV7-2 and TRBJ2-2; TRBD2 is a possible D gene (7 bases). The ends were cut back, 6 bases at V and 7 bases at J, with 18 bases in the middle. Germline V CDR1 and CDR2: SGHTA, FQGNSA. The CDR3 loop spans 15 amino acids.

The chain links TRBV19 to TRBJ2-7; D not resolved. V dropped 5 bases and J dropped 2 bases, with 7 bases sitting between them. Germline V gene lookup returns CDR1 LNHDA and CDR2 SQIVND (reference sequence). The CDR3 extends over 12 amino acids. The CDR3 is CASSPRPYEQYF. The CDR3 DNA reads as TGTGCCAGTAGTCCGAGGCCCTACGAGCAGTACTTC. Drawing the rest from reference TRBV19 and TRBJ2-7, the complete variable domain is DGGITQSPKYLFRKEGQNVTLSCEQNLNHDAMYWYRQDPGQGLRLIYYSQIVNDFQKGDIAEGYSVSREKKESFPLTVTSAQKNPTAFYLCASSPRPYEQYFGPGTRLTVT.

This clonotype was seen a few times. The chain has TRBV19 and TRBJ2-2, with D perhaps TRBD1 (6 bases). The CDR3 loop spans 15 amino acids. The germline V gene has CDR1 LNHDA and CDR2 SQIVND (reference sequence). Trimming took 6 bases from V and 3 from J, leaving 14 bases between them. CDR3 region: CASRHRDTYTGELFF. The CDR3 bases are TGTGCCAGTAGGCACCGGGACACGTACACCGGGGAGCTGTTTTTT. The full variable domain, with the rest looked up from reference TRBV19 and TRBJ2-2, is DGGITQSPKYLFRKEGQNVTLSCEQNLNHDAMYWYRQDPGQGLRLIYYSQIVNDFQKGDIAEGYSVSREKKESFPLTVTSAQKNPTAFYLCASRHRDTYTGELFFGEGSRLTVL.